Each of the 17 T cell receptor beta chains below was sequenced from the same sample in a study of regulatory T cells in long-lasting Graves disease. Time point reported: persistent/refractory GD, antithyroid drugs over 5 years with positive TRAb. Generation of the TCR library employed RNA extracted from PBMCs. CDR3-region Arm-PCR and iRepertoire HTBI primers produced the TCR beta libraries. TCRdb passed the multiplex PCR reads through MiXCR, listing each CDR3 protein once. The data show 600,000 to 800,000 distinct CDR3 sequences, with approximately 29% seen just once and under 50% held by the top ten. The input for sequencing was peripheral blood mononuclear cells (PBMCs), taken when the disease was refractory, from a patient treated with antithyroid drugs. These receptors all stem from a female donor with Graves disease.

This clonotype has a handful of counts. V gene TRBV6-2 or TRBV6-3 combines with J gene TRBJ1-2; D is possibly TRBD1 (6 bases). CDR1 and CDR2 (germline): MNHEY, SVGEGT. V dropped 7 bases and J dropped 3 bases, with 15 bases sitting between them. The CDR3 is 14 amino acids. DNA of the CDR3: TGTGCCAGCATGGCCAGGGGCAGCGACTATGGCTACACCTTC. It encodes CASMARGSDYGYTF.

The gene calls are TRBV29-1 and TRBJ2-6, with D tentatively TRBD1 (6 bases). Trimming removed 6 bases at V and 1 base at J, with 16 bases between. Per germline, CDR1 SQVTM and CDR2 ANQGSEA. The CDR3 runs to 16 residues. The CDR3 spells CSVMGQQPSGANVLTF. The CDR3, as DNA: TGCAGCGTCATGGGACAACAGCCTTCTGGGGCCAACGTCCTGACTTTC.

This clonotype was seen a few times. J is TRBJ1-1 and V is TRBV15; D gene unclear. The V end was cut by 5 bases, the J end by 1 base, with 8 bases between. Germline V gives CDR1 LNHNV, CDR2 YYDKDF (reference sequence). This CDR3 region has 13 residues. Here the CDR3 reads CATSPAANTEAFF. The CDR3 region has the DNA TGTGCCACCAGCCCGGCGGCGAACACTGAAGCTTTCTTT.

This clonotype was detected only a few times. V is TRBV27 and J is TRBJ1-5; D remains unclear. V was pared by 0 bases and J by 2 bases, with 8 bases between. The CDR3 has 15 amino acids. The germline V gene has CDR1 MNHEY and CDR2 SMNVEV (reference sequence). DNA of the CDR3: TGTGCCAGCAGTTTATCGGCAGTGGGCAATCAGCCCCAGCATTTT. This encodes CASSLSAVGNQPQHF.

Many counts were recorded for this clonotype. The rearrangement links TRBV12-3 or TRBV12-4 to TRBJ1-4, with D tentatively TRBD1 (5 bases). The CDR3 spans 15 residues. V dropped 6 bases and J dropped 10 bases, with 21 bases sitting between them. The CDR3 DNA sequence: TGTGCCAGCAGCCGGGGGACGGCCGGCGTTGGAAAACTGTTTTTT. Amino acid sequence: CASSRGTAGVGKLFF.

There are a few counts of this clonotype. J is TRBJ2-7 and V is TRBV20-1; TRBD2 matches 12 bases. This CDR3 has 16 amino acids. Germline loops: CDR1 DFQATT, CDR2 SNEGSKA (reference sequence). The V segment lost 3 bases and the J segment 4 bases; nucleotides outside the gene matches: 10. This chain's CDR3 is CSARGTSGFLGYEQYF. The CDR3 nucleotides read TGCAGTGCTAGGGGGACTAGCGGGTTCCTGGGGTACGAGCAGTACTTC.

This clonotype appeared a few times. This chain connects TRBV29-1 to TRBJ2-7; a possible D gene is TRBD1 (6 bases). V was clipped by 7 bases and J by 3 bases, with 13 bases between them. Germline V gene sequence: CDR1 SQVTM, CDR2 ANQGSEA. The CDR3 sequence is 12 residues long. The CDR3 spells CSARLQGYEQYF. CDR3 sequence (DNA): TGCAGCGCTCGATTACAGGGCTACGAGCAGTACTTC.

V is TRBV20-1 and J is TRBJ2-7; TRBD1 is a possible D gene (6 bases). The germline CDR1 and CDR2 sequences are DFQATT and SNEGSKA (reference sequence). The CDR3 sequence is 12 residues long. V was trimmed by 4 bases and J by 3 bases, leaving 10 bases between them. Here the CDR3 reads CSATLRGYEQYF. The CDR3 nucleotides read TGCAGTGCTACCCTCAGGGGCTACGAGCAGTACTTC.

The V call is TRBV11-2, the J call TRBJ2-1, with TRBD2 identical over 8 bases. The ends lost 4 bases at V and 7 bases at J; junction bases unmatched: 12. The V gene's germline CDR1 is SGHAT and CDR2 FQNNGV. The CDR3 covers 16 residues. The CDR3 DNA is TGTGCCAGCAGCTCCGGAAGACTAGCGCAAAAAAATGAGCAGTTCTTC. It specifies CASSSGRLAQKNEQFF.

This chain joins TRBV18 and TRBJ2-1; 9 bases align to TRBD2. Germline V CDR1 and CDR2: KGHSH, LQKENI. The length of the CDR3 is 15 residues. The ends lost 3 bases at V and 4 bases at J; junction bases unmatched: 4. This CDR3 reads CASSPASGNYNEQFF. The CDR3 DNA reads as TGTGCCAGCTCACCCGCTAGCGGGAATTACAATGAGCAGTTCTTC.

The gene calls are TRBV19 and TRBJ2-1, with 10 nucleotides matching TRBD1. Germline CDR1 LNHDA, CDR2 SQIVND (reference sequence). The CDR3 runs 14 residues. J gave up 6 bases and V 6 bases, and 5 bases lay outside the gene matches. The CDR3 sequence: CASRPGQGFNEQFF. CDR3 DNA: TGTGCCAGTAGACCGGGACAGGGGTTCAATGAGCAGTTCTTC. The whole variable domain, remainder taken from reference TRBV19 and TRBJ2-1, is DGGITQSPKYLFRKEGQNVTLSCEQNLNHDAMYWYRQDPGQGLRLIYYSQIVNDFQKGDIAEGYSVSREKKESFPLTVTSAQKNPTAFYLCASRPGQGFNEQFFGPGTRLTVL.

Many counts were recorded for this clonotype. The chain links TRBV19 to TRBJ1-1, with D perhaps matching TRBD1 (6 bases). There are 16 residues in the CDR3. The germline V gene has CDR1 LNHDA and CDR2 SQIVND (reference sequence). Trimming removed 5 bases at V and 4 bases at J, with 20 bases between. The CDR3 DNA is TGTGCCAGTAGTCCCACAGGGAAAGTATCGGGCACTGAAGCTTTCTTT. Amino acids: CASSPTGKVSGTEAFF.

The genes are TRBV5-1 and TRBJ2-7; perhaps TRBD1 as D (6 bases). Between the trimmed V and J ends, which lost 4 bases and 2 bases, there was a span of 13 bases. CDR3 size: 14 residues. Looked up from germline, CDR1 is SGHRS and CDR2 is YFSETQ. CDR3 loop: CASSRSWDTYEQYF. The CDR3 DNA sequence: TGCGCCAGCAGCCGCAGTTGGGACACCTACGAGCAGTACTTC. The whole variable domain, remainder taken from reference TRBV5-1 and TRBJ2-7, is KAGVTQTPRYLIKTRGQQVTLSCSPISGHRSVSWYQQTPGQGLQFLFEYFSETQRNKGNFPGRFSGRQFSNSRSEMNVSTLELGDSALYLCASSRSWDTYEQYFGPGTRLTVT.

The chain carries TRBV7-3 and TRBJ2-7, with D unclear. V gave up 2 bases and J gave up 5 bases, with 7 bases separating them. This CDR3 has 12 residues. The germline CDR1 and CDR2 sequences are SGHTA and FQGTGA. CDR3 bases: TGTGCCAGCAGCTTACTGGTCCACGAGCAGTACTTC. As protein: CASSLLVHEQYF.

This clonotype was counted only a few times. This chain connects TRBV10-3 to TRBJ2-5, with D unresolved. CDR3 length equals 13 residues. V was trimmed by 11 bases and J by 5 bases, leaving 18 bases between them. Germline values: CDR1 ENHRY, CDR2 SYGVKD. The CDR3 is CAHQASEAETQYF. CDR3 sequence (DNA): TGTGCCCATCAGGCCAGCGAGGCGGAGACCCAGTACTTC.

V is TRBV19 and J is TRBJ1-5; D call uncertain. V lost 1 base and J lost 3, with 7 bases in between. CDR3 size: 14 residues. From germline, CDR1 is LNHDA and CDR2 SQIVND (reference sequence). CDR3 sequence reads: CASSIGQINQPQHF. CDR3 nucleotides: TGTGCCAGTAGTATAGGCCAGATCAATCAGCCCCAGCATTTT.

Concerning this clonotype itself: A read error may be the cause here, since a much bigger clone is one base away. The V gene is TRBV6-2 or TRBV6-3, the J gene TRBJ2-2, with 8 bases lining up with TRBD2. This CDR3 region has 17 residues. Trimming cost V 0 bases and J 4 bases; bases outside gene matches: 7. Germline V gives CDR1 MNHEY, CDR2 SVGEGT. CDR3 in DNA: TGTGCCAGCAGTTACTCTCCGGGAGGGACCGGCACCGGGGAGCTGTTTTTT. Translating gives CASSYSPGGTGTGELFF.